These 5 T cell receptor beta chains were sequenced from one sample in a study of CD8 T cells in Susac syndrome (dated by TCRdb to about 2019). Receptors were amplified or captured by the immunoSEQ multiplex PCR assay. RNA was extracted using the RNeasy kit, and roughly 0.45 to 1 microgram was reverse transcribed with random hexamers. The public reads were reanalyzed by TCRdb: fastp trimming at Q25, MiXCR alignment, in-frame beta chains only. One record per CDR3 amino acid sequence lists the most common genes and DNA. For this sample there are some 120,000 distinct CDR3 sequences; 80% to 95% appear just once. Over 0.1% of the sample lies in the top ten. Sequenced input: CD8+ T cells from PBMCs. These receptors came from a human donor in good health.

The V call is TRBV27, the J call TRBJ2-2; 9 bases fit TRBD1. There are 17 residues in the CDR3. V shed 3 bases and J 4 bases; nucleotides not matched to a gene: 9. Germline CDR1 MNHEY, CDR2 SMNVEV (reference sequence). This chain's CDR3 is CASSFPRQGEVTGELFF. The CDR3 region has the DNA TGTGCCAGCAGTTTCCCTAGACAGGGGGAGGTCACCGGGGAGCTGTTTTTT.

The genes are TRBV6-5 and TRBJ1-2; no definite D call. The germline V and J ends were trimmed by 2 bases and 0 bases, with 7 bases remaining between them. Germline V lookup: CDR1 MNHEY, CDR2 SVGAGI. The CDR3 runs 14 residues. As DNA, the CDR3 is TGTGCCAGCAGTTACGATGGAACTAACTATGGCTACACCTTC. This translates into CASSYDGTNYGYTF.

In DNA form, the CDR3 reads TGTGCCATCAGTGATCCCGCGAAATGGTCCTACGAGCAGTACTTC. Protein sequence: CAISDPAKWSYEQYF. The V and J genes are TRBV10-3 and TRBJ2-7; D remains unclear. Trimming removed 3 bases at V and 1 base at J, with 13 bases between. CDR1 is ENHRY, CDR2 SYGVKD, per germline. The CDR3 runs 15 residues.

This sequence joins TRBV20-1 and TRBJ2-1; 13 bases line up with TRBD2. This CDR3 has 17 residues. V shed 2 bases, J shed 3 bases, and the junction held 7 bases outside the gene matches. The germline V gene has CDR1 DFQATT and CDR2 SNEGSKA (reference sequence). DNA of the CDR3: TGCAGTGCTAGATTGGGGACTAGCGGGAACATCTACAATGAGCAGTTCTTC. Translation gives CSARLGTSGNIYNEQFF.

The chain joins TRBV12-3 or TRBV12-4 to TRBJ1-3; 7 bases map to TRBD1. V was clipped by 4 bases and J by 4 bases; unmatched bases: 1. This CDR3 has 13 amino acids. The CDR3, as DNA: TGTGCCAGCAGTTCGACAGGGGGAAACACCATATATTTT. It yields the protein CASSSTGGNTIYF.